The sequence of this T cell receptor (beta chain) was determined in a study of blood T cell repertoires in COVID-19. Whole-study context: Collection of acute and convalescent COVID-19 samples took place in the United States, Italy and Spain.

Authors' methods: Amplification with reference gene primers provided the estimates of nucleated cell counts. Method: immunoSEQ multiplex PCR; TCRdb's copy keeps in-frame clones and lacks some. V, J and clone size are taken as reported in that table, and D and trimming were inferred from the DNA itself. The sample has approximately 200,000 clones, 82% seen once. CDR1 is LGHNA and CDR2 is YSLEER in the germline V gene. The CDR3 extends over 17 amino acids. The V and J ends lost 0 bases and 0 bases, in that order; junction bases with no gene match: 5. Everyone who took part was about 18 to 90 years old, and they came from fewer than 25 US areas. Assignments of participants to cohorts depended upon their own reported clinical history.

This rearrangement joins TRBV4-3 to TRBJ2-1; 7 bases line up with TRBD1. The receptor was isolated from a man aged 35-49 years who had recovered from COVID-19. The specimen was PBMCs or T cells enriched from blood (not recorded which). CDR3 bases: TGCGCCAGCAGCCAAGATCACCCAGGGGGCTCCTACAATGAGCAGTTCTTC. It is translated as CASSQDHPGGSYNEQFF.